This entry is about one TCR beta chain. Time point of the sample: patch test 1, 2 weeks after DPC sensitization. The treatment denotes: therapeutic diphenylcyclopropenone sensitization with weekly scalp DPC. The CDR3 consists of 14 residues. Germline V CDR1 and CDR2: SGHRS, YFSETQ. J was trimmed by 7 bases and V by 7 bases; bases with no gene match: 8. Individual cDNA molecules received unique molecular identifiers in the library. MiXCR was run by TCRdb on the RACE reads, yielding one entry per CDR3 protein. This table holds about 110,000 distinct CDR3 sequences, more than 9.5% found once. The source of the sample is a study of human T cells and chemical hapten exposure.

The J gene is TRBJ2-2, the V gene TRBV5-1; 9 bases match TRBD1. This sample comprised whole blood, obtained in connection with sensitization to the hapten diphenylcyclopropenone (DPC). The TCR sequence derives from a woman between 35 and 50 years old with alopecia areata. Some clones in this sample may be carry-over from other donors' samples. CDR3 region: CASGGQGFFGELFF. The DNA of the CDR3 is TGCGCCAGCGGGGGACAGGGTTTTTTCGGGGAGCTGTTTTTT.